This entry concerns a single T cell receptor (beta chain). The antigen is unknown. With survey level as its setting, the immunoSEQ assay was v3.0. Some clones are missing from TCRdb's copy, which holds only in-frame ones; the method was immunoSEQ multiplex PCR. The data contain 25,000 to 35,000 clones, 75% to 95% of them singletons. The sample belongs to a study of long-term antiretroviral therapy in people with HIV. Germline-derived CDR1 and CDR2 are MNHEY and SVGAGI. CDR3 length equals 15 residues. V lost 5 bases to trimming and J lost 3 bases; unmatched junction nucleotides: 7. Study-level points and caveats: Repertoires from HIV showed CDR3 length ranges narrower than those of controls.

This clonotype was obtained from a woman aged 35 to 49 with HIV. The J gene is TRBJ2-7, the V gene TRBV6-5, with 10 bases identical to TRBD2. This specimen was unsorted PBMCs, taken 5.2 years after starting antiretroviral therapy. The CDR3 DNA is TGTGCCAGCAGTCCTAGCGGGAGCGGACTCTACGAGCAGTACTTC. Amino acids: CASSPSGSGLYEQYF.